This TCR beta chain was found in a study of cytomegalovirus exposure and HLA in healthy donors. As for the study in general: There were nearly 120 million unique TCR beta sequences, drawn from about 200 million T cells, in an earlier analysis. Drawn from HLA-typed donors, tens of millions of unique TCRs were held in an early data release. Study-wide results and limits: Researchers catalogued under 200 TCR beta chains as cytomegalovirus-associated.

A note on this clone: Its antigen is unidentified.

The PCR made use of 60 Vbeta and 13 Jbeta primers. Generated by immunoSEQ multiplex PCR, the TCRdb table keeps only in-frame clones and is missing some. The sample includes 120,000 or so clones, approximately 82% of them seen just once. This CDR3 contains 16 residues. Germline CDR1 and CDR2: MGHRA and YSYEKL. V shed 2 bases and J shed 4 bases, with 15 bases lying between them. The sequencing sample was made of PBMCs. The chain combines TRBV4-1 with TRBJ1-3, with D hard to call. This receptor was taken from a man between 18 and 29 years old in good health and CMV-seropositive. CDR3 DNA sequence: TGCGCCAGCAGCCAATCCCCGATAATAGTAGGAAACACCATATATTTT. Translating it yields CASSQSPIIVGNTIYF.